What follows are 25 T cell receptor beta chains derived from one specimen sequenced in a study of T cells in Graves' hyperthyroidism and ophthalmopathy. The CDR3 regions of TCR beta were amplified from RNA transcripts. Initially, a first-round RT-PCR of the TCR CDR3 employed the HTBI primer set. TCRdb redid the calling of the multiplex PCR reads with MiXCR, one entry per CDR3 protein. The sample has about 610,000 distinct CDR3 sequences; roughly a sixth are singletons. Sample: blood. The receptors originated from a woman aged 40 to 49 with Graves' ophthalmopathy.

V usage is TRBV11-2 and J usage is TRBJ2-5, with 13 bases lining up with TRBD2. Trimming at V came to 8 bases and at J to 2 bases, leaving 17 bases not matched to a gene. The CDR3 contains 19 residues. Germline values: CDR1 SGHAT, CDR2 FQNNGV. The CDR3 bases are TGTGCCAGCCAGGACACGGGGACTAGCGGGGTCGACCTACAAGAGACCCAGTACTTC. It codes for CASQDTGTSGVDLQETQYF.

This clonotype came up many times. The CDR3 DNA follows: TGTGCCTGGAAAAAGGGGGGAAACACTGAAGCTTTCTTT. Protein sequence: CAWKKGGNTEAFF. The J gene is TRBJ1-1, the V gene TRBV30; weak D call: TRBD1 (6 bases). Germline V lookup: CDR1 GTSNPN, CDR2 SVGIG (reference sequence). Trimming shortened V by 4 bases and J by 2 bases, and 11 bases separated the two germline ends. This CDR3 region has 13 residues.

This chain links TRBV6-1 with TRBJ2-1; 8 nucleotides line up with TRBD1. This CDR3 has 14 amino acids. Germline-derived CDR1 and CDR2 are MNHNS and SASEGT. Trimming took 6 bases from V and 11 from J; bases not matched to a gene: 12. The CDR3 nucleotides are TGTGCCAGCAGGGCGCCCGGACAGGGCGGCCAGCAGTTCTTC. Its translation is CASRAPGQGGQQFF.

V usage is TRBV20-1 and J usage is TRBJ2-7, with 14 bases that match TRBD2. The V gene end was trimmed by 6 bases and the J gene end by 0 bases; junction bases not matched to a gene: 4. Germline V gene lookup returns CDR1 DFQATT and CDR2 SNEGSKA (reference sequence). CDR3 size: 15 residues. The CDR3 here is CSAGTSGGGSYEQYF. The CDR3 DNA sequence: TGCAGTGCAGGGACTAGCGGGGGAGGCTCCTACGAGCAGTACTTC.

This clonotype was seen only a few times. The chain has TRBV6-1 and TRBJ1-2; 7 bases are a match to TRBD1. CDR1 is MNHNS, CDR2 SASEGT, per germline. The CDR3 runs 14 residues. Trimming at V came to 6 bases and at J to 3 bases, leaving 7 bases not matched to a gene. Here the CDR3 reads CASRAHGQDYGYTF. The CDR3 bases are TGTGCCAGCAGGGCCCACGGACAGGACTATGGCTACACCTTC.

This clonotype was counted at least ten times. This rearrangement joins TRBV18 to TRBJ2-4; no clear D. The V end was cut by 2 bases, the J end by 0 bases, with 5 bases between. The CDR3 runs 14 residues. Germline V gene lookup returns CDR1 KGHSH and CDR2 LQKENI. CDR3 sequence (DNA): TGTGCCAGCTCACCAGCGTTAGCCAAAAACATTCAGTACTTC. Translation: CASSPALAKNIQYF. Together with reference TRBV18 and TRBJ2-4, the CDR3 gives the full variable domain: NAGVMQNPRHLVRRRGQEARLRCSPMKGHSHVYWYRQLPEEGLKFMVYLQKENIIDESGMPKERFSAEFPKEGPSILRIQQVVRGDSAAYFCASSPALAKNIQYFGAGTRLSVL.

This clonotype was counted ten times or more. The chain links TRBV7-2 to TRBJ1-6; D is unresolved. The length of the CDR3 is 14 residues. Germline-derived CDR1 and CDR2 are SGHTA and FQGNSA. Trimming pared 7 bases from V and 8 bases from J, leaving 15 bases between. Here the CDR3 DNA reads TGTGCCAGCACCCCATGGGGATTCGATTCACCCCTCCACTTT. It encodes CASTPWGFDSPLHF. The full variable domain, its missing parts supplied by reference TRBV7-2 and TRBJ1-6, is GAGVSQSPSNKVTEKGKDVELRCDPISGHTALYWYRQSLGQGLEFLIYFQGNSAPDKSGLPSDRFSAERTGGSVSTLTIQRTQQEDSAVYLCASTPWGFDSPLHFGNGTRLTVT.

The chain has TRBV20-1 and TRBJ1-1; D ambiguous. The CDR3 totals 13 residues. The V and J ends lost 6 bases and 2 bases respectively, with 13 bases between them. CDR1 and CDR2 (germline): DFQATT, SNEGSKA (reference sequence). DNA of the CDR3: TGCAGTGCGCAAAAACAGCAAAACACTGAAGCTTTCTTT. Translation gives CSAQKQQNTEAFF.

The chain couples TRBV29-1 to TRBJ1-2, with TRBD1 identical over 7 bases. Trimming cost V 1 base and J 4 bases; bases outside gene matches: 3. CDR1 SQVTM and CDR2 ANQGSEA come from the germline V gene. The CDR3 covers 13 residues. CDR3 in DNA: TGCAGCGTTGAAGGGACAGGTTCCTATGGCTACACCTTC. It specifies CSVEGTGSYGYTF. Full variable domain (outside the CDR3, taken from reference TRBV29-1 and TRBJ1-2): SAVISQKPSRDICQRGTSLTIQCQVDSQVTMMFWYRQQPGQSLTLIATANQGSEATYESGFVIDKFPISRPNLTFSTLTVSNMSPEDSSIYLCSVEGTGSYGYTFGSGTRLTVV.

This clonotype was recorded many times. This chain joins TRBV18 and TRBJ1-4; 8 nucleotides agree with TRBD1. The CDR3 loop spans 13 amino acids. V lost 6 bases to trimming and J lost 7 bases; unmatched junction nucleotides: 4. Looked up from germline, CDR1 is KGHSH and CDR2 is LQKENI. CDR3 nucleotide sequence: TGTGCCAGCTCGGACAGGGACGGTGAAAAACTGTTTTTT. Amino acid sequence: CASSDRDGEKLFF.

This clonotype was seen ten or more times. CDR3 loop: CASSFGLMNTEAFF. The DNA of the CDR3 is TGTGCCAGCAGTTTTGGGCTGATGAACACTGAAGCTTTCTTT. The genes are TRBV12-3 or TRBV12-4 and TRBJ1-1; no clear D gene. The CDR3 is 14 residues long. V lost 3 bases and J 0 bases, leaving 8 bases between the germline ends.

The V gene is TRBV19, the J gene TRBJ1-5, with D tentatively TRBD1 (5 bases). The CDR3 is 15 residues long. V lost 3 bases and J 9 bases, leaving 18 bases between the germline ends. The germline V gene has CDR1 LNHDA and CDR2 SQIVND (reference sequence). CDR3 bases: TGTGCCAGTAGTATTACCGGCCAGGGAGAGCGGCCCCAGCATTTT. This translates into CASSITGQGERPQHF.

V and J are TRBV19 and TRBJ1-5; maybe TRBD1 (5 bases). This CDR3 is built from 14 residues. Trimming left V 6 bases short and J 7 bases short, with 16 bases between. From germline, CDR1 is LNHDA and CDR2 SQIVND (reference sequence). CDR3 nucleotides: TGTGCCAGTAGCCATGGGCCGCAGGGACAGCCCCAGCATTTT. This gives the protein CASSHGPQGQPQHF.

Many counts were recorded for this clonotype. The chain carries TRBV28 and TRBJ2-3; 11 nucleotides line up with TRBD2. CDR1 and CDR2 from the germline V gene are MDHEN and SYDVKM. The V gene end was trimmed by 1 base and the J gene end by 4 bases; junction bases not matched to a gene: 4. This CDR3 is built from 16 residues. The CDR3 DNA sequence: TGTGCCAGCAGTTTATTTAGCGGGAGGGCCCCAGATACGCAGTATTTT. This gives the protein CASSLFSGRAPDTQYF.

This clonotype has a count of ten or more. V and J are TRBV28 and TRBJ2-5; possibly TRBD1 or TRBD2 for D (5 bases each). From germline, CDR1 is MDHEN and CDR2 SYDVKM. V gave up 2 bases and J gave up 2 bases, with 12 bases separating them. The CDR3 spans 15 residues. The CDR3 DNA reads TGTGCCAGCAGTTTAATGGGGGACGGACAAGAGACCCAGTACTTC. Translated: CASSLMGDGQETQYF.

This clonotype has just a few counts. The rearrangement joins TRBV7-6 to TRBJ2-2; unclear D gene. The V end was cut by 2 bases, the J end by 5 bases, with 9 bases between. The CDR3 consists of 14 residues. The germline CDR1 and CDR2 sequences are SGHVS and FNYEAQ. The CDR3: CASSLSFSTGELFF. CDR3 DNA: TGTGCCAGCAGCTTAAGCTTTTCTACCGGGGAGCTGTTTTTT. Using reference TRBV7-6 and TRBJ2-2 for the parts outside the CDR3, the full variable domain is GAGVSQSPRYKVTKRGQDVALRCDPISGHVSLYWYRQALGQGPEFLTYFNYEAQQDKSGLPNDRFSAERPEGSISTLTIQRTEQRDSAMYRCASSLSFSTGELFFGEGSRLTVL.

This clonotype was detected ten times or more. The chain has TRBV2 and TRBJ2-2; D is perhaps TRBD1 (5 bases). Germline-derived CDR1 and CDR2 are SNHLY and FYNNEI. Trimming pared 6 bases from V and 7 bases from J, leaving 9 bases between. The CDR3 contains 12 residues. The CDR3 loop reads CASRGALGELFF. The CDR3 nucleotides read TGTGCCAGCAGAGGGGCCCTCGGGGAGCTGTTTTTT.

This clonotype was counted at least ten times. The J gene is TRBJ2-7, the V gene TRBV30, with D hard to call. The CDR3 totals 14 residues. Trimming cost V 2 bases and J 3 bases, with 14 bases left between them. Germline loops: CDR1 GTSNPN, CDR2 SVGIG (reference sequence). CDR3 loop: CAWSRSGFYYEQYF. CDR3 nucleotide sequence: TGTGCCTGGAGTCGATCCGGCTTCTACTACGAGCAGTACTTC.

At least ten counts were recorded for this clonotype. The chain couples TRBV5-1 to TRBJ2-1, with TRBD1 identical over 7 bases. V trimming: 3 bases; J trimming: 1 base; junction bases outside the gene matches: 4. Germline V gives CDR1 SGHRS, CDR2 YFSETQ. This CDR3 contains 15 residues. The DNA of the CDR3 is TGCGCCAGCAGCTGGGGGACAGCTTCCTACAATGAGCAGTTCTTC. Its translation is CASSWGTASYNEQFF.

This clonotype was seen repeatedly, ten times or more. The J gene is TRBJ2-1, the V gene TRBV5-1, with 15 bases aligning to TRBD2. This CDR3 is built from 17 residues. V trimming: 4 bases; J trimming: 8 bases; junction bases outside the gene matches: 10. CDR1 and CDR2 from the germline V gene are SGHRS and YFSETQ. CDR3 sequence: CASSPGLAGGGGDEQFF. The CDR3 coding sequence is TGCGCCAGCAGCCCGGGACTAGCGGGAGGAGGAGGCGATGAGCAGTTCTTC.

This clonotype was detected ten times or more. This rearrangement joins TRBV11-2 to TRBJ2-1, with TRBD2 identical over 8 bases. Germline-derived CDR1 and CDR2 are SGHAT and FQNNGV. V lost 6 bases and J lost 5; bases outside the gene matches: 27. This CDR3 is 21 amino acids long. CDR3: CASSGDLGGGRVAGSDNEQFF. DNA for the CDR3: TGTGCCAGCAGTGGCGATTTGGGGGGGGGACGGGTAGCGGGATCCGACAATGAGCAGTTCTTC.

Regarding this clonotype: A read error is possible here, since a much larger clone lies one base away. The chain uses TRBV20-1 and TRBJ2-7; 8 bases map to TRBD2. CDR1 is DFQATT, CDR2 SNEGSKA, per germline (reference sequence). J lost 3 bases, V lost 0 bases, and 1 base had no gene match. CDR3 size: 13 residues. For the CDR3, the DNA is TGCAGTGCTAGAGAGGGACTAGTCTACGAGCAGTACTTC. This sequence encodes CSAREGLVYEQYF.

The chain couples TRBV27 to TRBJ2-2; tentative D call: TRBD1 (5 bases). V was clipped by 7 bases and J by 3 bases, with 12 bases between them. The CDR3 is 14 amino acids. Germline assignment: CDR1 MNHEY and CDR2 SMNVEV (reference sequence). As DNA, the CDR3 is TGTGCCAGCATACTACAGGTTTACACCGGGGAGCTGTTTTTT. Residues: CASILQVYTGELFF.

This clonotype was observed many times. CDR3 sequence reads: CASGGQLGELFF. The CDR3 nucleotides are TGTGCCAGCGGCGGACAGCTCGGGGAGCTGTTTTTT. This chain joins TRBV6-1 and TRBJ2-2, with D tentatively TRBD1 (6 bases). Trimming pared 8 bases from V and 7 bases from J, leaving 11 bases between. The germline V gene encodes CDR1 MNHNS and CDR2 SASEGT. The CDR3 is 12 residues long.

The table lists this clonotype with a few counts. This sequence joins TRBV7-9 and TRBJ2-7, with D unclear. CDR1 and CDR2 from the germline V gene are SEHNR and FQNEAQ (reference sequence). V lost 2 bases, J lost 5 bases, and 10 bases lay in between. The CDR3 is made up of 13 amino acids. Written as DNA, the CDR3 is TGTGCCAGCAGCTTATGGGGTCAGAACGAGCAGTACTTC. Translation gives CASSLWGQNEQYF. Full variable domain (rest looked up from reference TRBV7-9 and TRBJ2-7): DTGVSQNPRHKITKRGQNVTFRCDPISEHNRLYWYRQTLGQGPEFLTYFQNEAQLEKSRLLSDRFSAERPKGSFSTLEIQRTEQGDSAMYLCASSLWGQNEQYFGPGTRLTVT.